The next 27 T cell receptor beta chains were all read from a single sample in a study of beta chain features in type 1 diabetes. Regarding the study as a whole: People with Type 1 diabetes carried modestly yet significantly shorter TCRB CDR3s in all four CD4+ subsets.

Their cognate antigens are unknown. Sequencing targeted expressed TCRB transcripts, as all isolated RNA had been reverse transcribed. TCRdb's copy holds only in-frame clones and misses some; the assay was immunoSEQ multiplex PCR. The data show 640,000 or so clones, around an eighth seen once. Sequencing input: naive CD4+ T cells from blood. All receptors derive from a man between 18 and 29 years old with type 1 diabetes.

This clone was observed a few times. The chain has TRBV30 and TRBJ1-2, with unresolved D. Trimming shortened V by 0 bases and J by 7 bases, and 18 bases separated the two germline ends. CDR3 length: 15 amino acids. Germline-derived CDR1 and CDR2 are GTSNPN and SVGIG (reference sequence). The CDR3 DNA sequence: TGTGCCTGGAGTGTACTTTCTGGCTCAGTGGTTGGCTACACCTTC. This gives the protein CAWSVLSGSVVGYTF.

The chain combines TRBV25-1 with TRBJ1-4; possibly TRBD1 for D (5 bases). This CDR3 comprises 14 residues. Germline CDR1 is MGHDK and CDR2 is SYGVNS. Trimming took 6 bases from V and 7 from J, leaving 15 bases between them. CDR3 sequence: CASSIGGKGEKLFF. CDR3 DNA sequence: TGTGCCAGCAGCATCGGGGGGAAGGGTGAAAAACTGTTTTTT.

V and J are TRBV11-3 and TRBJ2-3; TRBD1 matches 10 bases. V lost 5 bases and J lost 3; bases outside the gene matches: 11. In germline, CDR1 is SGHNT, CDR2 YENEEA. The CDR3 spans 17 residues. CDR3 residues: CASSKPGQGIYTDTQYF. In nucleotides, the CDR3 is TGTGCCAGCAGCAAGCCGGGACAGGGGATTTATACAGATACGCAGTATTTT.

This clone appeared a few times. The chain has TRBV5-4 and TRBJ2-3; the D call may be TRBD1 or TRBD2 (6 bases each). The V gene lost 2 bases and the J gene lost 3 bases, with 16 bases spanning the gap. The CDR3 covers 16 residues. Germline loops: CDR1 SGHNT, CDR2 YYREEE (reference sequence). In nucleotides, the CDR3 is TGTGCCAGCAGCTTTCCACAGCAGGGGAGGACAGATACGCAGTATTTT. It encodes CASSFPQQGRTDTQYF.

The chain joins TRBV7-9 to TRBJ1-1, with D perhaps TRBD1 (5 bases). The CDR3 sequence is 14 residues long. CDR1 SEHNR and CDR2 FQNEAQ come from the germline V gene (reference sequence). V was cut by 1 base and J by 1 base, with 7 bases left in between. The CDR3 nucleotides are TGTGCCAGCAGCTTAGATCAGGGGAACACTGAAGCTTTCTTT. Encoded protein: CASSLDQGNTEAFF. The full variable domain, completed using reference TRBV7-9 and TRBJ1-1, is DTGVSQNPRHKITKRGQNVTFRCDPISEHNRLYWYRQTLGQGPEFLTYFQNEAQLEKSRLLSDRFSAERPKGSFSTLEIQRTEQGDSAMYLCASSLDQGNTEAFFGQGTRLTVV.

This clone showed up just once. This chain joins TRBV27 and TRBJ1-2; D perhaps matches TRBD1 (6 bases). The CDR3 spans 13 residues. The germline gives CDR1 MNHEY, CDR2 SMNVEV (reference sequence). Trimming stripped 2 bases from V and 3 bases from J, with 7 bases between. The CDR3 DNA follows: TGTGCCAGCAGTTTACGGACAGACTATGGCTACACCTTC. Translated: CASSLRTDYGYTF.

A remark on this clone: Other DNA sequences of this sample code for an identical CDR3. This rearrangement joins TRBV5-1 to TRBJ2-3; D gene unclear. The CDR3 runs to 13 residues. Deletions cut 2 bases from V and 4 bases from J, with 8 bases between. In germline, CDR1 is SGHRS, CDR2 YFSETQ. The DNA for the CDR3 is TGCGCCAGCAGCTTCGAAGGCGCAGATACGCAGTATTTT. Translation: CASSFEGADTQYF.

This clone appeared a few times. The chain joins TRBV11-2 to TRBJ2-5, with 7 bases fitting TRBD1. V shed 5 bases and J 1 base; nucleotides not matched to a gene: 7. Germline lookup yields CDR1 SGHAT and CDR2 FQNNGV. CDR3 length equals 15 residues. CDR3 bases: TGTGCCAGCAGCCGCATCGGGACAGCCCAAGAGACCCAGTACTTC. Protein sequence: CASSRIGTAQETQYF.

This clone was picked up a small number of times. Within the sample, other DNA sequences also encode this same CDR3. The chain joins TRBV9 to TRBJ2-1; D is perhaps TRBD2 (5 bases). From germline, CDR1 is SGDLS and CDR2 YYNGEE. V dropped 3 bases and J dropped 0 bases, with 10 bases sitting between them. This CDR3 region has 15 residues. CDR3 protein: CASSASGSSYNEQFF. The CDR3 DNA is TGTGCCAGCAGCGCCAGCGGAAGCTCCTACAATGAGCAGTTCTTC.

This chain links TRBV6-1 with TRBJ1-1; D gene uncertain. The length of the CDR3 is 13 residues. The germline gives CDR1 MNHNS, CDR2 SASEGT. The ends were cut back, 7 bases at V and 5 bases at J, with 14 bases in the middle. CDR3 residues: CASIREGGTEAFF. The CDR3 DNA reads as TGTGCCAGCATTAGGGAGGGTGGGACTGAAGCTTTCTTT.

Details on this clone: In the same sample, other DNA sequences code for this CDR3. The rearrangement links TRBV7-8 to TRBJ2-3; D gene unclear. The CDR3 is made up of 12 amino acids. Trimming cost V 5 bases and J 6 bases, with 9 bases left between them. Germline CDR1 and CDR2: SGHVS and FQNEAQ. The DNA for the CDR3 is TGTGCCAGCAGCCTAGGAACGGATACGCAGTATTTT. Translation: CASSLGTDTQYF.

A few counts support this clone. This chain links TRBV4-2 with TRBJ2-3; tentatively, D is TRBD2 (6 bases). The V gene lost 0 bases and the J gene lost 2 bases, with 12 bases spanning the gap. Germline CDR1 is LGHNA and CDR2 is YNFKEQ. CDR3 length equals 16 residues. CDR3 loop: CASSQDWGVPTDTQYF. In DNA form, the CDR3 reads TGTGCCAGCAGCCAAGATTGGGGGGTCCCCACAGATACGCAGTATTTT.

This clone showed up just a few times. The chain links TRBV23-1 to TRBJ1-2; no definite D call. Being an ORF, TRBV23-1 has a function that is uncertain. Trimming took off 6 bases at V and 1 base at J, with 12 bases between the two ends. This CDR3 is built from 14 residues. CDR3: CASRHLQRNYGYTF. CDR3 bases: TGCGCCAGCAGACACCTACAACGTAACTATGGCTACACCTTC.

CDR3 sequence reads: CASSYDGTSGSSTQYF. The CDR3 DNA follows: TGTGCCAGCAGTTACGACGGGACTAGCGGTTCTTCTACGCAGTATTTT. This chain joins TRBV6-5 and TRBJ2-3; 11 bases align to TRBD2. V lost 2 bases to trimming and J lost 8 bases; unmatched junction nucleotides: 9. The CDR3 loop spans 16 amino acids. From germline, CDR1 is MNHEY and CDR2 SVGAGI.

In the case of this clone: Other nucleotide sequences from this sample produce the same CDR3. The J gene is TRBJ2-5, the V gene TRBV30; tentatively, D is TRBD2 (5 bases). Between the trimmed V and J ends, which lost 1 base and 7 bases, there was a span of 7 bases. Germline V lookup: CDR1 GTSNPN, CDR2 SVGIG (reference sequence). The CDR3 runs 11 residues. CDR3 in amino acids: CAWSAGGTQYF. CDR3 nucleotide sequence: TGTGCCTGGAGTGCCGGAGGGACCCAGTACTTC. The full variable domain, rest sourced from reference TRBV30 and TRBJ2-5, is SQTIHQWPATLVQPVGSPLSLECTVEGTSNPNLYWYRQAAGRGLQLLFYSVGIGQISSEVPQNLSASRPQDRQFILSSKKLLLSDSGFYLCAWSAGGTQYFGPGTRLLVL.

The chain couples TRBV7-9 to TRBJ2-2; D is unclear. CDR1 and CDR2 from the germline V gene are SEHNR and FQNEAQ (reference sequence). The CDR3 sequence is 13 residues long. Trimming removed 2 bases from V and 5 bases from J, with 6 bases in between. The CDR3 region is CASSLSFTGELFF. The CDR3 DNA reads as TGTGCCAGCAGCTTAAGTTTTACCGGGGAGCTGTTTTTT. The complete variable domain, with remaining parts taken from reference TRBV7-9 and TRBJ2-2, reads DTGVSQNPRHKITKRGQNVTFRCDPISEHNRLYWYRQTLGQGPEFLTYFQNEAQLEKSRLLSDRFSAERPKGSFSTLEIQRTEQGDSAMYLCASSLSFTGELFFGEGSRLTVL.

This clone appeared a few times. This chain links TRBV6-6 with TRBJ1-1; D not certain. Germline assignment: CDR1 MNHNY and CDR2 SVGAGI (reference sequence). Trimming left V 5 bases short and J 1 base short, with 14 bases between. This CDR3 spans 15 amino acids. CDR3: CASSLEELQNTEAFF. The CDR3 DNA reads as TGTGCCAGCAGTCTCGAAGAGTTACAGAACACTGAAGCTTTCTTT.

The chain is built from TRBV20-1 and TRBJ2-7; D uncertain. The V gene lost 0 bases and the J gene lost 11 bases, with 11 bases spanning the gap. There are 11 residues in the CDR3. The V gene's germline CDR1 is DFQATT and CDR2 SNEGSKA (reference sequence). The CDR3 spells CSAREGIPEYF. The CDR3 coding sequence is TGCAGTGCTAGAGAAGGCATCCCCGAGTACTTC.

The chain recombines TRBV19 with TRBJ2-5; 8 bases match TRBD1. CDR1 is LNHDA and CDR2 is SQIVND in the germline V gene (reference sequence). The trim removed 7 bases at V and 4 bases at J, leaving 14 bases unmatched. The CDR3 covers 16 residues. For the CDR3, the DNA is TGTGCCAGTACCTCAACCGACAGGGGAACGGGAGAGACCCAGTACTTC. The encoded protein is CASTSTDRGTGETQYF.

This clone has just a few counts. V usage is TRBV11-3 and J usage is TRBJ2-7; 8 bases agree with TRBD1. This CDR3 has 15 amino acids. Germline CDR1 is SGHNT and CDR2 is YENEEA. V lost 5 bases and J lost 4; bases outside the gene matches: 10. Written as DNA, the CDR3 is TGTGCCAGCAGCCCAGGGGGCAATAACTGGTACGAGCAGTACTTC. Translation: CASSPGGNNWYEQYF.

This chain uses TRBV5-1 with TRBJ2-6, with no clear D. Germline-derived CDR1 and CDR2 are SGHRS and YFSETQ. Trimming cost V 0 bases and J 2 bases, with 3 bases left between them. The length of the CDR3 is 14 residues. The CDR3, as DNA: TGCGCCAGCAGCTTGGACACTGGGGCCAACGTCCTGACTTTC. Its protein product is CASSLDTGANVLTF.

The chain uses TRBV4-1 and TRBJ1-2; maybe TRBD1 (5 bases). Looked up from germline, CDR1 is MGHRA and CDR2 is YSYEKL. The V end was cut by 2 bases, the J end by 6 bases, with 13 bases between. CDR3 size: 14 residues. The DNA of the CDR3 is TGCGCCAGCAGCCAAAGTTGGGGAGGGGATGGCTACACCTTC. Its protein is CASSQSWGGDGYTF.

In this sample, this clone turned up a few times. CDR3 in amino acids: CASSLLGVNYGYTF. Written as DNA, the CDR3 is TGTGCCAGCAGCTTATTGGGGGTTAACTATGGCTACACCTTC. The chain couples TRBV7-9 to TRBJ1-2; TRBD1 is a possible D gene (5 bases). Per the germline V gene, CDR1 is SEHNR and CDR2 is FQNEAQ (reference sequence). Deletions cut 2 bases from V and 1 base from J, with 8 bases between. The CDR3 totals 14 residues.

This chain's CDR3 is CASSDLGSSTDTQYF. The CDR3 DNA follows: TGCGCCAGCAGTGATTTGGGTAGTTCAACAGATACGCAGTATTTT. This chain links TRBV10-1 with TRBJ2-3, with unresolved D. The germline V gene encodes CDR1 WNHNN and CDR2 SYGVQD (reference sequence). The CDR3 loop spans 15 amino acids. V was pared by 3 bases and J by 3 bases, with 13 bases between.

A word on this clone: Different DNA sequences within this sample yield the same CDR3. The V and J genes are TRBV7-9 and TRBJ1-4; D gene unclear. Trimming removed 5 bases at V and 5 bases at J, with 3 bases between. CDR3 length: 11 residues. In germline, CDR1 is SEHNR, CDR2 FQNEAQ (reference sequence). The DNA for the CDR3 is TGTGCCAGCAGCCAAAATGAAAAACTGTTTTTT. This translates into CASSQNEKLFF.

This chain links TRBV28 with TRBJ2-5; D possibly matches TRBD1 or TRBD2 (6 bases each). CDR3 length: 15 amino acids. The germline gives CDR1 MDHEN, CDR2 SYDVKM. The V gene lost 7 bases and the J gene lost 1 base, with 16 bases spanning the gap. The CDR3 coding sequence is TGTGCCAGCACCTCTAGGAGGGGGATCCAAGAGACCCAGTACTTC. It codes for CASTSRRGIQETQYF.

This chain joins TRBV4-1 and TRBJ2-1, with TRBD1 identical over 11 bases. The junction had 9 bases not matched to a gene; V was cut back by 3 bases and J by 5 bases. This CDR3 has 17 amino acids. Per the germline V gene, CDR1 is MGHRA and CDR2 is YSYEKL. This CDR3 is CASSHSGQGVWDNEQFF. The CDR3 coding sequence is TGCGCCAGCAGCCATTCGGGACAGGGGGTGTGGGACAATGAGCAGTTCTTC.